The 8 T cell receptor beta chains in this list originate from one sample, sequenced in a study of T cells in Graves' hyperthyroidism and ophthalmopathy. The CDR3 regions of TCR beta were amplified from RNA transcripts. First-round RT-PCR targeting the TCR CDR3 was performed with the HTBI primer set. In TCRdb, the multiplex PCR reads were re-called with MiXCR into one record per CDR3 protein. The table shows fewer than 350,000 distinct CDR3 sequences, with roughly 13% occurring only once. The sequenced sample consisted of blood. These receptors were collected from a woman aged 40 to 49 with Graves' hyperthyroidism.

The sample holds a few counts of this clonotype. This chain uses TRBV19 with TRBJ1-2; possibly TRBD1 for D (5 bases). The CDR3 contains 15 residues. CDR1 and CDR2 from the germline V gene are LNHDA and SQIVND (reference sequence). Trimming shortened V by 7 bases and J by 1 base, and 16 bases separated the two germline ends. CDR3 loop: CASNQIQVVNYGYTF. As DNA, the CDR3 is TGTGCCAGTAACCAGATACAGGTGGTTAACTATGGCTACACCTTC.

This clonotype was found many times. V and J are TRBV12-3 or TRBV12-4 and TRBJ1-2; TRBD1 agrees at 7 bases. The junction had 9 bases not matched to a gene; V was cut back by 3 bases and J by 8 bases. This CDR3 contains 14 residues. This CDR3 reads CASSLEQGLTGYTF. The DNA for the CDR3 is TGTGCCAGCAGTTTGGAACAGGGGCTGACGGGCTACACCTTC.

This clonotype was seen at least ten times. V usage is TRBV7-9 and J usage is TRBJ2-1; the D gene is possibly TRBD1 (5 bases). Trimming cost V 7 bases and J 5 bases, with 15 bases left between them. CDR1 and CDR2 from the germline V gene are SEHNR and FQNEAQ (reference sequence). CDR3 length equals 14 residues. The CDR3 sequence is CASTLVRVNNEQFF. The CDR3 DNA sequence: TGTGCCAGCACCTTGGTCAGGGTTAACAATGAGCAGTTCTTC.

This clonotype was found once. The rearrangement links TRBV18 to TRBJ1-2; no firm D call. Germline V gives CDR1 KGHSH, CDR2 LQKENI. This CDR3 is built from 14 residues. V shed 5 bases and J shed 7 bases, with 17 bases lying between them. The CDR3 reads CASSTKRAPGGYTF. The CDR3 DNA is TGTGCCAGCTCAACGAAAAGGGCTCCGGGTGGCTACACCTTC.

This clonotype was recorded at least ten times. The V call is TRBV6-1, the J call TRBJ1-2; 7 bases map to TRBD1. This CDR3 comprises 15 residues. Germline V CDR1 and CDR2: MNHNS, SASEGT. The junction had 13 bases not matched to a gene; V was cut back by 7 bases and J by 5 bases. DNA for the CDR3: TGTGCCAGCACAGATCCCGGGGCAGGGGGATATGGCTACACCTTC. It yields the protein CASTDPGAGGYGYTF.

This clonotype was seen repeatedly, ten times or more. The chain carries TRBV13 and TRBJ2-3; D remains unclear. This CDR3 is 13 amino acids long. Germline values: CDR1 PRHDT, CDR2 FYEKMQ (reference sequence). With 7 bases removed from V and 6 bases from J, the gap between germline ends came to 14 bases. The chain's CDR3 is CASTRAHPDTQYF. CDR3 coding DNA: TGTGCCAGCACCCGGGCCCACCCGGATACGCAGTATTTT.

In its sample, this clonotype was seen a few times. V usage is TRBV19 and J usage is TRBJ2-3; D is possibly TRBD1 or TRBD2 (5 bases each). Trimming stripped 2 bases from V and 3 bases from J, with 9 bases between. There are 14 residues in the CDR3. Germline-derived CDR1 and CDR2 are LNHDA and SQIVND (reference sequence). The CDR3 DNA reads TGTGCCAGTAGTATATCAGGGAGAACAGATACGCAGTATTTT. As protein: CASSISGRTDTQYF.

This clonotype came up a few times. Possible read error: a much larger clone is one base away. The chain joins TRBV20-1 to TRBJ1-1; D might be TRBD1 (5 bases). Germline loops: CDR1 DFQATT, CDR2 SNEGSKA (reference sequence). The CDR3 length is 12 residues. V was clipped by 6 bases and J by 6 bases, with 14 bases between them. The DNA for the CDR3 is TGCAGTGCCAATGCCGGGGCGGCTGAAGCTTTCTTT. Translation gives CSANAGAAEAFF.